These 14 T cell receptor beta chains were sequenced from one sample in a study of T-cell memory formation after mild COVID-19. TCRdb itself ran the 5' RACE reads through MiXCR, one entry per CDR3 protein. The top ten clones hold approximately 2% of a sample with roughly 130,000 distinct CDR3 sequences, about 5.9% of them seen once. The material sequenced was PBMCs or a T cell subset sorted from them (not recorded which). All receptors come from an adult woman who had mild COVID-19 (a few samples of this study predate the infection). Cell type and time point are not known.

This clonotype was picked up a small number of times. The rearrangement uses TRBV7-2 and TRBJ2-1; no firm D call. V dropped 2 bases and J dropped 6 bases, with 14 bases sitting between them. The germline gives CDR1 SGHTA, CDR2 FQGNSA. CDR3 length equals 15 residues. CDR3 sequence: CASSLNPGPPNEQFF. DNA of the CDR3: TGTGCCAGCAGCTTAAACCCCGGCCCCCCCAATGAGCAGTTCTTC.

This sequence joins TRBV18 and TRBJ1-5; D might be TRBD1 (5 bases). CDR3 length: 14 residues. Trimming stripped 2 bases from V and 4 bases from J, with 9 bases between. Germline V gene lookup returns CDR1 KGHSH and CDR2 LQKENI. The CDR3, as DNA: TGTGCCAGCTCACCAGACAGTGTTAATCAGCCCCAGCATTTT. Translated: CASSPDSVNQPQHF.

This clonotype was observed a few times. This chain joins TRBV6-6 and TRBJ1-1, with D unclear. This CDR3 comprises 13 residues. Germline lookup yields CDR1 MNHNY and CDR2 SVGAGI (reference sequence). V lost 5 bases and J lost 5, with 12 bases in between. In nucleotides, the CDR3 is TGTGCCAGCAGTGGGAGTCGAGGGACTGAAGCTTTCTTT. This gives the protein CASSGSRGTEAFF.

Ten or more counts support this clonotype. This rearrangement joins TRBV20-1 to TRBJ2-3, with 11 bases identical to TRBD2. The J segment lost 6 bases and the V segment lost 6 bases, leaving 11 bases of the junction unmatched. From germline, CDR1 is DFQATT and CDR2 SNEGSKA (reference sequence). The CDR3 extends over 15 amino acids. The CDR3 loop reads CSATTSGKGGDTQYF. CDR3 bases: TGCAGTGCCACGACTAGCGGGAAGGGGGGGGATACGCAGTATTTT.

Note on this clonotype: One junction end disagrees with the germline gene, perhaps due to a read error. The genes are TRBV15 and TRBJ1-2; D gene unclear. The CDR3 spans 14 residues. Looked up from germline, CDR1 is LNHNV and CDR2 is YYDKDF (reference sequence). This CDR3 reads CATSRDTENYSYTF. Here the CDR3 DNA reads TGTGCCACCAGCAGAGATACCGAGAACTATAGCTACACCTTC. The complete variable domain, with remaining parts taken from reference TRBV15 and TRBJ1-2, reads DAMVIQNPRYQVTQFGKPVTLSCSQTLNHNVMYWYQQKSSQAPKLLFHYYDKDFNNEADTPDNFQSRRPNTSFCFLDIRSPGLGDTAMYLCATSRDTENYSYTFGSGTRLTVV.

This clonotype came up a few times. One end of the junction does not line up with germline, which may come from a read error. For the CDR3, the DNA is TGTGCCGGCAGTTACTCGATACTAAATCAGCCCCAGCATTTT. It codes for CAGSYSILNQPQHF. The chain combines TRBV6-5 with TRBJ1-5, with D hard to call. The CDR3 extends over 14 amino acids. CDR1 MNHEY and CDR2 SVGAGI come from the germline V gene.

The chain uses TRBV7-2 and TRBJ1-6; tentative D call: TRBD1 (6 bases). CDR3 length equals 16 residues. CDR1 and CDR2 (germline): SGHTA, FQGNSA. V was clipped by 0 bases and J by 5 bases, with 11 bases between them. The CDR3 region has the DNA TGTGCCAGCAGCTTAGCCGGACAGCTAAATAATTCACCCCTCCACTTT. This sequence encodes CASSLAGQLNNSPLHF. Supplemented by reference TRBV7-2 and TRBJ1-6, the full variable domain reads GAGVSQSPSNKVTEKGKDVELRCDPISGHTALYWYRQSLGQGLEFLIYFQGNSAPDKSGLPSDRFSAERTGGSVSTLTIQRTQQEDSAVYLCASSLAGQLNNSPLHFGNGTRLTVT.

This clonotype was found many times. This chain connects TRBV7-9 to TRBJ2-7, with 7 bases identical to TRBD1. V lost 1 base and J lost 1; bases outside the gene matches: 1. CDR3 length equals 14 residues. CDR1 and CDR2 from the germline V gene are SEHNR and FQNEAQ (reference sequence). The CDR3 loop is CASSLEQGSYEQYF. CDR3 sequence (DNA): TGTGCCAGCAGCTTAGAACAGGGGTCCTACGAGCAGTACTTC.

The V call is TRBV4-1, the J call TRBJ1-6; 7 positions agree with TRBD1. V was clipped by 0 bases and J by 11 bases; unmatched bases: 10. The CDR3 consists of 16 residues. Germline V gene data show CDR1 as MGHRA and CDR2 as YSYEKL. The CDR3: CASSQDRQGIGTPLHF. The CDR3 nucleotides are TGCGCCAGCAGCCAAGACAGACAGGGTATTGGGACACCCCTCCACTTT.

This clonotype has a count of ten or more. The rearrangement links TRBV5-1 to TRBJ1-2; TRBD1 aligns across 8 bases. The V and J ends lost 4 bases and 4 bases, in that order; junction bases with no gene match: 3. In germline, CDR1 is SGHRS, CDR2 YFSETQ. This CDR3 comprises 13 residues. DNA for the CDR3: TGCGCCAGCAGCCCAGGGGGCGGCTATGGCTACACCTTC. It codes for CASSPGGGYGYTF.

The chain carries TRBV4-3 and TRBJ2-3; maybe TRBD1 (5 bases). CDR3 length equals 14 residues. The germline V gene encodes CDR1 LGHNA and CDR2 YSLEER. Trimming pared 4 bases from V and 4 bases from J, leaving 12 bases between. CDR3 nucleotide sequence: TGCGCCAGCAGCCTAGACAGCCAAGCAGATACGCAGTATTTT. Encoded protein: CASSLDSQADTQYF.

The chain uses TRBV5-1 and TRBJ2-7, with a possible D match to TRBD2 (7 bases). Germline V gives CDR1 SGHRS, CDR2 YFSETQ. The CDR3 sequence is 15 residues long. The ends were cut back, 4 bases at V and 4 bases at J, with 18 bases in the middle. The DNA of the CDR3 is TGCGCCAGCAGCCCGGGCGGGGGCGATCAGTACGAGCAGTACTTC. Residues: CASSPGGGDQYEQYF. The full variable domain, completed using reference TRBV5-1 and TRBJ2-7, is KAGVTQTPRYLIKTRGQQVTLSCSPISGHRSVSWYQQTPGQGLQFLFEYFSETQRNKGNFPGRFSGRQFSNSRSEMNVSTLELGDSALYLCASSPGGGDQYEQYFGPGTRLTVT.

This clonotype was seen a few times. Germline is not matched at one junction end, which may reflect a read error. The chain uses TRBV9 and TRBJ2-1; 8 bases are a match to TRBD1. The CDR3 length is 14 residues. CDR1 and CDR2 from the germline V gene are SGDLS and YYNGEE. The CDR3 loop is CATSPRTGNNEQFF. CDR3 DNA: TGTGCCACCAGCCCCCGGACAGGGAACAATGAGCAGTTCTTC.

The CDR3 DNA sequence: TGTGCCAGCAGTTACGACAGGACCTCCTATGGCTACACCTTC. Translating gives CASSYDRTSYGYTF. The chain combines TRBV6-5 with TRBJ1-2; maybe TRBD1 (6 bases). Trimming pared 2 bases from V and 4 bases from J, leaving 11 bases between. CDR1 is MNHEY and CDR2 is SVGAGI in the germline V gene. The CDR3 contains 14 residues.